This T cell receptor beta chain was obtained from a study of blood T cell repertoires in COVID-19. Recruits, aged roughly 18 to 95 years, lived in around 24 US areas. In the study's own analysis: Reference gene primer amplification gave estimated nucleated cell counts. TCRdb's copy holds only in-frame clones and misses some; the assay was immunoSEQ multiplex PCR. D and trimming were read from the DNA, whereas the V and J calls and clone size are those reported in that table. The sample includes about 140,000 clones, roughly 85% of them seen just once. The CDR3 is 14 residues long. The germline V gene encodes CDR1 MNHEY and CDR2 SMNVEV (reference sequence). J lost 8 bases, V lost 2 bases, and 7 bases had no gene match.

The receptor was derived from a woman aged 45-60 years who had recovered from COVID-19. The source material was PBMCs or T cells enriched from blood (not recorded which). This rearrangement joins TRBV27 to TRBJ1-2, with TRBD1 matching over 8 bases. CDR3 region: CASSLGPGQGGYTF. The CDR3, as DNA: TGTGCCAGCAGTTTAGGCCCCGGACAGGGCGGCTACACCTTC.